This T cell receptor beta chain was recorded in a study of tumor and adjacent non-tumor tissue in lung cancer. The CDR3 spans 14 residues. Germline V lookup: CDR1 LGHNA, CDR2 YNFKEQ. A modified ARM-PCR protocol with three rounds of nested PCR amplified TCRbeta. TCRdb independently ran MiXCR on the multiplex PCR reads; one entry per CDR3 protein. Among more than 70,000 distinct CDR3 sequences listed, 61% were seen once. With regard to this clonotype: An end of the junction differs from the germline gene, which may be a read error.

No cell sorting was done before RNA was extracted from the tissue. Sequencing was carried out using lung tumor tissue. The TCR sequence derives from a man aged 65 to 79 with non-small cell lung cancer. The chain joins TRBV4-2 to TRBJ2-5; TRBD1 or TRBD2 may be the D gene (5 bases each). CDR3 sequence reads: CASSLRSGRETQYF. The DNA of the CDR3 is TGTGCCAGCAGCCTCCGGTCAGGGAGAGAGACTCAGTACTTC.